These 15 T cell receptor beta chains were all obtained from the same sample, sequenced in a study of cytomegalovirus exposure and HLA in healthy donors. The primer mix had 60 Vbeta and 13 Jbeta primers. The method was immunoSEQ multiplex PCR; TCRdb's version includes in-frame clones alone and lacks a portion of them. The sample has under 200,000 clones; around two thirds are singletons. Sequencing was done on a sample of PBMCs. These TCRs come from a man aged 35-49 years in good health and CMV-seronegative.

This clone came up a few times. The chain recombines TRBV9 with TRBJ2-5; the match to TRBD2 covers 13 bases. Germline-derived CDR1 and CDR2 are SGDLS and YYNGEE. Germline trimming cut 3 bases from V and 3 bases from J; bases unmatched to any gene: 5. The CDR3 loop spans 16 amino acids. CDR3 nucleotide sequence: TGTGCCAGCAGCGCTACTAGCGGGGGGGCCAAAGAGACCCAGTACTTC. The encoded protein is CASSATSGGAKETQYF.

The chain combines TRBV10-3 with TRBJ2-7; no clear D gene. The germline V gene has CDR1 ENHRY and CDR2 SYGVKD. Trimming removed 4 bases at V and 3 bases at J, with 25 bases between. The CDR3 extends over 18 amino acids. In DNA form, the CDR3 reads TGTGCCATCAGTGGCTACCTTGGTCTGGGCCTAACCGGCTACGAGCAGTACTTC. Translating gives CAISGYLGLGLTGYEQYF.

The chain uses TRBV2 and TRBJ1-2; no firm D call. This CDR3 has 16 residues. Germline CDR1 reads SNHLY; CDR2 reads FYNNEI. Trimming shortened V by 6 bases and J by 0 bases, and 17 bases separated the two germline ends. DNA for the CDR3: TGTGCCAGCAGCCTTCTACTCCCGCGGGCTAACTATGGCTACACCTTC. Translated: CASSLLLPRANYGYTF.

The chain is built from TRBV28 and TRBJ1-4, with a tentative D call TRBD1 (5 bases). Germline-derived CDR1 and CDR2 are MDHEN and SYDVKM. Trimming left V 6 bases short and J 5 bases short, with 13 bases between. This CDR3 is built from 14 residues. The CDR3 region is CASSKQATNEKLFF. In nucleotides, the CDR3 is TGTGCCAGCAGCAAACAGGCTACGAATGAAAAACTGTTTTTT.

The rearrangement joins TRBV6-1 to TRBJ1-5; 7 bases are shared with TRBD1. Germline values: CDR1 MNHNS, CDR2 SASEGT. V dropped 4 bases and J dropped 0; count of bases not matched to a gene: 9. This CDR3 is 17 amino acids long. The CDR3 region is CASSAAHGTDSNQPQHF. In DNA, the CDR3 is TGTGCCAGCAGTGCAGCCCACGGGACAGATAGCAATCAGCCCCAGCATTTT.

The chain links TRBV29-1 to TRBJ2-5, with no clear D. TRBJ2-7 matches the DNA end more closely, so the J call is doubtful. This CDR3 spans 13 amino acids. Germline-derived CDR1 and CDR2 are SQVTM and ANQGSEA. The CDR3, as DNA: TGCAGCGTTGTGACTTTCAGCTCCTACGAGCAGTACTTC. Encoded protein: CSVVTFSSYEQYF.

The chain employs TRBV18 and TRBJ2-3, with 7 nucleotides matching TRBD2. Trimming cost V 2 bases and J 0 bases; bases outside gene matches: 5. Germline CDR1 is KGHSH and CDR2 is LQKENI. The CDR3 contains 16 residues. CDR3: CASSPSPSGSTDTQYF. CDR3 sequence (DNA): TGTGCCAGCTCACCATCACCTAGCGGTAGCACAGATACGCAGTATTTT.

The chain carries TRBV6-1 and TRBJ2-5, with D perhaps TRBD2 (6 bases). Germline CDR1 and CDR2: MNHNS and SASEGT. V lost 1 base and J lost 3, with 12 bases in between. The CDR3 extends over 15 amino acids. The CDR3 loop is CASSEGVLAEETQYF. For the CDR3, the DNA is TGTGCCAGCAGTGAAGGGGTACTAGCTGAAGAGACCCAGTACTTC.

The V call is TRBV5-4, the J call TRBJ2-7, with a possible D match to TRBD1 (5 bases). From germline, CDR1 is SGHNT and CDR2 YYREEE (reference sequence). The CDR3 totals 16 residues. With 2 bases removed from V and 0 bases from J, the gap between germline ends came to 15 bases. CDR3 nucleotide sequence: TGTGCCAGCAGCTTCGCAAGGGGCCTAAGCTCCTACGAGCAGTACTTC. Translating gives CASSFARGLSSYEQYF.

This clone was seen only once. The chain links TRBV19 to TRBJ2-1; tentatively, D is TRBD2 (5 bases). Between the trimmed V and J ends, which lost 5 bases and 0 bases, there was a span of 14 bases. Germline V gene sequence: CDR1 LNHDA, CDR2 SQIVND (reference sequence). The CDR3 contains 16 residues. Written as DNA, the CDR3 is TGTGCCAGTAGTCGCAGCGGAGTTAGCTCCTACAATGAGCAGTTCTTC. This codes for CASSRSGVSSYNEQFF.

The rearrangement joins TRBV6-1 to TRBJ2-3; D may be TRBD2 (7 bases). Trimming pared 6 bases from V and 3 bases from J, leaving 16 bases between. This CDR3 has 15 residues. Germline CDR1 is MNHNS and CDR2 is SASEGT. CDR3 sequence (DNA): TGTGCCAGCAGGGAAACAGGGAGGGGGACAGATACGCAGTATTTT. It encodes CASRETGRGTDTQYF.

This chain joins TRBV7-3 and TRBJ2-5, with D unresolved. The DNA end favors TRBJ2-7, so the J call may be wrong. This CDR3 spans 13 amino acids. Germline CDR1 is SGHTA and CDR2 is FQGTGA. CDR3: CASSFPRSYEQYF. The CDR3, as DNA: TGTGCCAGCAGCTTTCCCCGCTCCTACGAGCAGTACTTC.

This clone was observed at least ten times. V gene TRBV25-1 combines with J gene TRBJ2-1; no clear D. The V end lost 4 bases, the J end lost 0 bases, and 10 bases lay between the germline ends. CDR3 length: 15 residues. Looked up from germline, CDR1 is MGHDK and CDR2 is SYGVNS. The CDR3 region is CASSGQKYSYNEQFF. The CDR3 DNA is TGTGCCAGCAGTGGGCAGAAATACTCCTACAATGAGCAGTTCTTC.

The gene calls are TRBV27 and TRBJ1-5; 9 bases are a match to TRBD1. With V trimmed by 2 bases and J by 0 bases, 2 bases remained unmatched. The CDR3 extends over 16 amino acids. The germline V gene has CDR1 MNHEY and CDR2 SMNVEV (reference sequence). CDR3 sequence: CASSLGTGYSNQPQHF. The CDR3 bases are TGTGCCAGCAGTTTAGGGACAGGGTATAGCAATCAGCCCCAGCATTTT.

The V call is TRBV7-8, the J call TRBJ2-7, with 10 bases matching TRBD1. V lost 0 bases and J lost 2; bases outside the gene matches: 1. CDR3 length: 15 residues. CDR1 is SGHVS, CDR2 FQNEAQ, per germline. CDR3 sequence: CASSLAGQGTYEQYF. The CDR3 region has the DNA TGTGCCAGCAGCTTAGCGGGACAGGGGACCTACGAGCAGTACTTC.